This entry lists 30 T cell receptor beta chains sequenced from one sample in a study of early T cells in non-severe SARS-CoV-2 infection. From the 5' RACE reads, TCRdb called clonotypes with MiXCR, one entry per CDR3 protein. In the table there are 45,000 to 60,000 distinct CDR3 sequences, roughly 8.8% of which are singletons. The sample taken for sequencing was whole blood. The receptors derive from an adult who was a healthcare worker with PCR-confirmed SARS-CoV-2 infection or an uninfected control (not recorded which).

This clonotype showed up just a few times. This chain connects TRBV3-1 to TRBJ2-5, with D unclear. Germline V gene data show CDR1 as LGHDT and CDR2 as YNNKEL (reference sequence). The ends were cut back, 2 bases at V and 1 base at J, with 14 bases in the middle. The CDR3 totals 16 residues. The CDR3 coding sequence is TGTGCCAGCAGCCAATTGCCCCGTATCGCCCAAGAGACCCAGTACTTC. Residues: CASSQLPRIAQETQYF.

The chain links TRBV25-1 to TRBJ1-1; D perhaps matches TRBD1 (6 bases). The CDR3 length is 13 residues. V lost 4 bases, J lost 10 bases, and 16 bases lay in between. Germline CDR1 MGHDK, CDR2 SYGVNS. The CDR3 here is CASSVIPGAGAFF. CDR3 coding DNA: TGTGCCAGCAGTGTAATACCGGGGGCAGGAGCTTTCTTT.

This clonotype was counted ten times or more. The chain's CDR3 is CASSLGQGNYGYTF. The CDR3 coding sequence is TGCGCCAGCAGCTTGGGACAGGGGAACTATGGCTACACCTTC. This chain links TRBV5-1 with TRBJ1-2; TRBD1 matches at 8 bases. This CDR3 has 14 amino acids. The V and J ends lost 0 bases and 2 bases, in that order; junction bases with no gene match: 0. Germline loops: CDR1 SGHRS, CDR2 YFSETQ.

This clonotype occurred many times. This chain connects TRBV10-3 to TRBJ1-5; TRBD1 agrees at 7 bases. There are 15 residues in the CDR3. With 0 bases clipped from V and 2 bases from J, the junction kept 1 base outside the gene matches. Germline CDR1 ENHRY, CDR2 SYGVKD. CDR3 bases: TGTGCCATCAGTGAGTCAGGGGGCGGCAATCAGCCCCAGCATTTT. Translating gives CAISESGGGNQPQHF.

This clonotype was observed many times. The rearrangement joins TRBV4-1 to TRBJ2-4, with 7 nucleotides matching TRBD1. The germline CDR1 and CDR2 sequences are MGHRA and YSYEKL. V lost 2 bases to trimming and J lost 6 bases; unmatched junction nucleotides: 7. The CDR3 extends over 15 amino acids. The CDR3 nucleotides read TGCGCCAGCAGCCAACCTACCGGGACAGCAAACATTCAGTACTTC. This translates into CASSQPTGTANIQYF.

CDR3 sequence (DNA): TGTGCCAGCAGCTTGGGAGGTCGGGGCAATGAGCAGTTCTTC. Translation: CASSLGGRGNEQFF. The chain employs TRBV5-5 and TRBJ2-1; tentatively, D is TRBD2 (5 bases). The CDR3 runs to 14 residues. V was trimmed by 0 bases and J by 6 bases, leaving 10 bases between them. Germline V gene sequence: CDR1 SGHKS, CDR2 YYEKEE (reference sequence).

This clonotype was detected many times. The rearrangement joins TRBV29-1 to TRBJ2-7; D is possibly TRBD2 (5 bases). Germline CDR1 SQVTM, CDR2 ANQGSEA. Between the trimmed V and J ends, which lost 5 bases and 7 bases, there was a span of 21 bases. The CDR3 loop spans 14 amino acids. The CDR3 reads CSVRTDNNPGEQYF. The CDR3 DNA sequence: TGCAGCGTTCGAACCGACAACAACCCGGGGGAGCAGTACTTC.

The chain joins TRBV18 to TRBJ1-1; D gene uncertain. This CDR3 has 15 amino acids. Germline-derived CDR1 and CDR2 are KGHSH and LQKENI. With 2 bases removed from V and 0 bases from J, the gap between germline ends came to 10 bases. CDR3 sequence: CASSPSGPMNTEAFF. As DNA, the CDR3 is TGTGCCAGCTCACCATCCGGCCCCATGAACACTGAAGCTTTCTTT.

The rearrangement joins TRBV5-1 to TRBJ2-2, with 10 nucleotides matching TRBD1. J was trimmed by 4 bases and V by 7 bases; bases with no gene match: 7. CDR3 size: 15 residues. Per germline, CDR1 SGHRS and CDR2 YFSETQ. For the CDR3, the DNA is TGCGCCAGCCTCCAGCGGACAGGGGGCACCGGGGAGCTGTTTTTT. Translating gives CASLQRTGGTGELFF. The whole variable domain, filled in from reference TRBV5-1 and TRBJ2-2, reads KAGVTQTPRYLIKTRGQQVTLSCSPISGHRSVSWYQQTPGQGLQFLFEYFSETQRNKGNFPGRFSGRQFSNSRSEMNVSTLELGDSALYLCASLQRTGGTGELFFGEGSRLTVL.

The genes are TRBV7-9 and TRBJ2-5, with D possibly matching TRBD2 (6 bases). Trimming removed 3 bases at V and 3 bases at J, with 8 bases between. Germline CDR1 and CDR2: SEHNR and FQNEAQ (reference sequence). The CDR3 extends over 13 amino acids. The CDR3 nucleotides read TGTGCCAGCAGCTTCGGGAGCAAAGAGACCCAGTACTTC. Residues: CASSFGSKETQYF.

This clonotype has only a few counts. CDR3 DNA sequence: TGTGCCAGCAGTTACGGCAGAAACAATGAGCAGTTCTTC. This sequence encodes CASSYGRNNEQFF. The chain uses TRBV6-2 or TRBV6-3 and TRBJ2-1; D ambiguous. Trimming left V 2 bases short and J 5 bases short, with 7 bases between. Germline V gives CDR1 MNHEY, CDR2 SVGEGT. The CDR3 loop spans 13 amino acids.

This clonotype has a handful of counts. This rearrangement joins TRBV20-1 to TRBJ1-2, with D possibly matching TRBD1 (5 bases). CDR3 length: 14 amino acids. V lost 3 bases and J 1 base, leaving 12 bases between the germline ends. In germline, CDR1 is DFQATT, CDR2 SNEGSKA (reference sequence). The CDR3 sequence is CSASGSQGNYGYTF. For the CDR3, the DNA is TGCAGTGCTAGCGGATCCCAGGGTAACTATGGCTACACCTTC.

This clonotype was detected only a few times. This chain links TRBV25-1 with TRBJ2-7; TRBD1 aligns across 10 bases. Trimming took 4 bases from V and 5 from J; bases not matched to a gene: 17. The germline V gene has CDR1 MGHDK and CDR2 SYGVNS. The CDR3 covers 18 residues. The CDR3 is CASSGLIRGQGLVHEQYF. DNA of the CDR3: TGTGCCAGCAGTGGATTAATACGGGGACAGGGGCTGGTCCACGAGCAGTACTTC.

The chain carries TRBV7-2 and TRBJ2-1, with D possibly matching TRBD1 (6 bases). Germline V gene lookup returns CDR1 SGHTA and CDR2 FQGNSA. The CDR3 runs to 12 residues. V gave up 6 bases and J gave up 10 bases, with 13 bases separating them. The CDR3 DNA is TGTGCCAGCAGTTGGAGGACAGAAGAGCAGTTCTTC. Its protein product is CASSWRTEEQFF.

This clonotype was recorded at least ten times. This chain uses TRBV6-4 with TRBJ2-1, with 7 bases that match TRBD2. V was clipped by 4 bases and J by 9 bases; unmatched bases: 9. Per the germline V gene, CDR1 is MRHNA and CDR2 is SNTAGT. The CDR3 runs 14 residues. The CDR3 region is CASSVVGGVGEQFF. CDR3 bases: TGTGCCAGCAGTGTCGTGGGGGGGGTCGGTGAGCAGTTCTTC.

This clonotype showed up many times. The rearrangement uses TRBV4-1 and TRBJ2-7, with 10 bases lining up with TRBD2. The CDR3 sequence is 15 residues long. V gave up 2 bases and J gave up 2 bases; unmatched junction bases: 3. Germline lookup yields CDR1 MGHRA and CDR2 YSYEKL. CDR3 sequence (DNA): TGCGCCAGCAGCCAAAATAGCGGGGGGACCTACGAGCAGTACTTC. It encodes CASSQNSGGTYEQYF.

The chain employs TRBV6-2 or TRBV6-3 and TRBJ2-1; D is undetermined. The V gene's germline CDR1 is MNHEY and CDR2 SVGEGT. The ends were cut back, 7 bases at V and 4 bases at J, with 14 bases in the middle. The CDR3 sequence is 14 residues long. CDR3 in amino acids: CASTQANSYNEQFF. CDR3 sequence (DNA): TGTGCCAGCACCCAGGCTAACTCTTACAATGAGCAGTTCTTC.

Sample share makes this clonotype medium-sized. The chain employs TRBV12-3 or TRBV12-4 and TRBJ1-2; maybe TRBD1 (6 bases). Trimming pared 5 bases from V and 8 bases from J, leaving 12 bases between. The CDR3 extends over 12 amino acids. The CDR3 DNA is TGTGCCAGCAGTCCCACAGGGACCGGCTACACCTTC. Its protein is CASSPTGTGYTF.

This clonotype has only a few counts. The genes are TRBV4-1 and TRBJ2-2; perhaps TRBD2 as D (5 bases). The CDR3 contains 17 residues. Germline V gives CDR1 MGHRA, CDR2 YSYEKL. The germline V and J ends were trimmed by 0 bases and 6 bases, with 17 bases remaining between them. The CDR3 nucleotides are TGCGCCAGCAGCCAAGATTTTGGGAGTGGGCTTCCCGGGGAGCTGTTTTTT. Its protein is CASSQDFGSGLPGELFF.

J is TRBJ2-5 and V is TRBV5-1, with D possibly being TRBD2 (5 bases). Germline assignment: CDR1 SGHRS and CDR2 YFSETQ. The germline V and J ends were trimmed by 3 bases and 5 bases, with 8 bases remaining between them. The CDR3 has 12 residues. CDR3 in DNA: TGCGCCAGCAGCTCCGAGGGCGAGACCCAGTACTTC. It encodes CASSSEGETQYF.

This clonotype was observed a few times. The rearrangement links TRBV7-9 to TRBJ1-5; no definite D call. Germline CDR1 reads SEHNR; CDR2 reads FQNEAQ (reference sequence). The CDR3 is 14 amino acids. V gave up 3 bases and J gave up 3 bases, with 9 bases separating them. The CDR3 sequence is CASSLGGINQPQHF. CDR3 DNA sequence: TGTGCCAGCAGCTTGGGAGGAATCAATCAGCCCCAGCATTTT.

This clonotype has ten or more counts. The J gene is TRBJ2-5, the V gene TRBV3-1; no firm D call. The germline gives CDR1 LGHDT, CDR2 YNNKEL (reference sequence). Trimming took 2 bases from V and 2 from J, leaving 9 bases between them. The length of the CDR3 is 14 residues. The CDR3 nucleotides read TGTGCCAGCAGCCAACTCGGCAGACAAGAGACCCAGTACTTC. This sequence encodes CASSQLGRQETQYF.

This clonotype has only a few counts. The CDR3 here is CSPVLTGGETQYF. DNA for the CDR3: TGCAGTCCGGTCCTCACCGGGGGAGAGACCCAGTACTTC. J is TRBJ2-5 and V is TRBV20-1; tentative D call: TRBD2 (6 bases). The CDR3 has 13 residues. The V end lost 8 bases, the J end lost 4 bases, and 17 bases lay between the germline ends. Germline CDR1 and CDR2: DFQATT and SNEGSKA (reference sequence).

The chain recombines TRBV20-1 with TRBJ1-2, with D possibly being TRBD1 (5 bases). The CDR3 has 12 residues. CDR1 and CDR2 (germline): DFQATT, SNEGSKA (reference sequence). V was trimmed by 5 bases and J by 2 bases, leaving 9 bases between them. CDR3 in DNA: TGCAGTGCTTCCCAGGGAAACTATGGCTACACCTTC. Encoded protein: CSASQGNYGYTF.

At least ten counts were recorded for this clonotype. The chain employs TRBV5-1 and TRBJ2-5, with D hard to call. Germline CDR1 reads SGHRS; CDR2 reads YFSETQ. The CDR3 has 13 residues. The ends were cut back, 0 bases at V and 1 base at J, with 4 bases in the middle. DNA for the CDR3: TGCGCCAGCAGCTTGGGAACCCAAGAGACCCAGTACTTC. As protein: CASSLGTQETQYF.

This clonotype was seen ten or more times. This sequence joins TRBV20-1 and TRBJ1-1; tentatively, D is TRBD1 (6 bases). Germline CDR1 and CDR2: DFQATT and SNEGSKA (reference sequence). CDR3 length: 14 amino acids. V was pared by 5 bases and J by 1 base, with 14 bases between. The CDR3 loop reads CSAGFRGTNTEAFF. The CDR3 DNA sequence: TGCAGTGCTGGGTTTAGGGGGACGAACACTGAAGCTTTCTTT.

This clonotype showed up just a few times. The CDR3 sequence is CASSVMVGAGGELFF. CDR3 DNA: TGCGCCAGCAGTGTGATGGTGGGGGCCGGCGGGGAGCTGTTTTTT. The chain employs TRBV5-1 and TRBJ2-2; weak D call: TRBD1 (6 bases). Per germline, CDR1 SGHRS and CDR2 YFSETQ. The V end lost 5 bases, the J end lost 7 bases, and 18 bases lay between the germline ends. The CDR3 sequence is 15 residues long.

This clonotype appeared a few times. The chain uses TRBV19 and TRBJ1-1; D might be TRBD1 (6 bases). This CDR3 has 14 amino acids. V was shortened by 4 bases and J by 0 bases, with 9 bases between the two germline ends. The germline V gene encodes CDR1 LNHDA and CDR2 SQIVND (reference sequence). Here the CDR3 DNA reads TGTGCCAGTAGTACGGGGGCCGTGAACACTGAAGCTTTCTTT. Its translation is CASSTGAVNTEAFF.

The rearrangement joins TRBV5-5 to TRBJ2-2; TRBD1 matches 7 bases. The CDR3 runs 13 residues. Germline trimming cut 3 bases from V and 9 bases from J; bases unmatched to any gene: 5. In germline, CDR1 is SGHKS, CDR2 YYEKEE (reference sequence). CDR3 sequence: CASSWDRNRELFF. CDR3 DNA sequence: TGTGCCAGCAGCTGGGACAGAAATCGGGAGCTGTTTTTT.

This clonotype appeared many times. The chain recombines TRBV2 with TRBJ1-2; D perhaps matches TRBD1 (5 bases). This CDR3 has 13 amino acids. Deletions cut 8 bases from V and 4 bases from J, with 14 bases between. Germline-derived CDR1 and CDR2 are SNHLY and FYNNEI. In DNA, the CDR3 is TGTGCCAGCCTCCTTCAGGGCTCCTATGGCTACACCTTC. This sequence encodes CASLLQGSYGYTF.